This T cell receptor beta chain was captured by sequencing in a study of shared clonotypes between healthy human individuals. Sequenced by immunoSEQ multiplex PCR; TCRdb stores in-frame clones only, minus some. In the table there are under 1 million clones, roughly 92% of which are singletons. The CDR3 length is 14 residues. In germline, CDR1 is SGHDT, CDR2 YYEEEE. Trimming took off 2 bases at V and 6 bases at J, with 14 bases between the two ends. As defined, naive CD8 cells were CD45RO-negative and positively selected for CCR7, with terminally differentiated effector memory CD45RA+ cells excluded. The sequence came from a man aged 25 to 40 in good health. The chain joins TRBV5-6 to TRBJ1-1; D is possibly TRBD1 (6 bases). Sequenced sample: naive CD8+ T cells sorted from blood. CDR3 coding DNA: TGTGCCAGCAGCTTTAACAGGGTGGGACCTGAAGCTTTCTTT. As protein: CASSFNRVGPEAFF. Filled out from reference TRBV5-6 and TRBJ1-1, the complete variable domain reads DAGVTQSPTHLIKTRGQQVTLRCSPKSGHDTVSWYQQALGQGPQFIFQYYEEEERQRGNFPDRFSGHQFPNYSSELNVNALLLGDSALYLCASSFNRVGPEAFFGQGTRLTVV.